This record covers a single T cell receptor beta chain. Authors' analysis steps: Estimation of nucleated cell counts was performed using reference gene primer amplification. The protocol was immunoSEQ multiplex PCR, while the TCRdb copy is restricted to in-frame clones and leaves out a portion. For V, J and clone size, that table is used; D and trimming come from the DNA. The top ten clones hold 3% to 3.5% of a sample with a few hundred thousand clones, around 90% of them seen once. The entry originates in a study of blood T cell repertoires in COVID-19. Turning to the study itself: Both acute and convalescent COVID-19 samples were obtained from the United States, Italy and Spain. PBMCs, B-cell-depleted T cells, or T cells were the source of the cDNA or gDNA that made up the material.

With V trimmed by 5 bases and J by 2 bases, 6 bases remained unmatched. The CDR3 contains 15 residues. Germline assignment: CDR1 MNHEY and CDR2 SMNVEV (reference sequence). This receptor was taken from a man between 60 and 70 years old with acute or convalescent COVID-19. This rearrangement joins TRBV27 to TRBJ2-3; TRBD2 matches at 8 bases. What was sequenced was peripheral blood. Written as DNA, the CDR3 is TGTGCCAGCAGTACGCGGGGGGCGCTCACAGATACGCAGTATTTT. Translated: CASSTRGALTDTQYF.